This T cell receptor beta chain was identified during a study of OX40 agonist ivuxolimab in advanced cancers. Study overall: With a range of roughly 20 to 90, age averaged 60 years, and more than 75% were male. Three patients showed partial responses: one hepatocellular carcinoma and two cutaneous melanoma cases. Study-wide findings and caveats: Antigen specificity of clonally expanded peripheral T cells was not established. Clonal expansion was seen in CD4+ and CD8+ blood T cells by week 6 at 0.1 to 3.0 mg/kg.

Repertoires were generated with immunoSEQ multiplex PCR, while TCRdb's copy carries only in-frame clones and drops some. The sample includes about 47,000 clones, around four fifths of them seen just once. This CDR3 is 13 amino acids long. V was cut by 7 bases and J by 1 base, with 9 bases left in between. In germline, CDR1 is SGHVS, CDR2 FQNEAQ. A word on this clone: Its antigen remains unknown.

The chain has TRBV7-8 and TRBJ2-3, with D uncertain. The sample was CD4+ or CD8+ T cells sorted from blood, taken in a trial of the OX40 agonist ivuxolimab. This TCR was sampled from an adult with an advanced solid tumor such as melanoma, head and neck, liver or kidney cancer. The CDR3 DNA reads TGTGCCAGCACCATGAAACGCACAGATACGCAGTATTTT. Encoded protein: CASTMKRTDTQYF.